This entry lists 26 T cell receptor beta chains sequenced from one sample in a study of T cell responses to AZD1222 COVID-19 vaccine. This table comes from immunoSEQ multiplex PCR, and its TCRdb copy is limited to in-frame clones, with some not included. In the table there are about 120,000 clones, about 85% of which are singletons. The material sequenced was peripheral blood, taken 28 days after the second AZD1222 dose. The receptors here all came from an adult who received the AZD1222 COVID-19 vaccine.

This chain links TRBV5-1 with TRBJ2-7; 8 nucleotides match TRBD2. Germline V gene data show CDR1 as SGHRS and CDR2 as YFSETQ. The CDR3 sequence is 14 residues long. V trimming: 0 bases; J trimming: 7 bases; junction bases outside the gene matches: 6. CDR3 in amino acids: CASSLAPGLEEQYF. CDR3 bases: TGCGCCAGCAGCTTGGCCCCGGGACTAGAAGAGCAGTACTTC.

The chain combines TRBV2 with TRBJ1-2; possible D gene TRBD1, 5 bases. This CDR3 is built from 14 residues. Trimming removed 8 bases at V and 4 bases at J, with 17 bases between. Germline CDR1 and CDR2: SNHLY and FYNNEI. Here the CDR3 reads CASEGRGLLYGYTF. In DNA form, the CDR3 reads TGTGCCAGCGAGGGACGGGGATTACTCTATGGCTACACCTTC.

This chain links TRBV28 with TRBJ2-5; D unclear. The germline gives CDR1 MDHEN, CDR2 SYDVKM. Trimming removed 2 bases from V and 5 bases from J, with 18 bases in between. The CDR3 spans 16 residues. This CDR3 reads CASSLGPPRLCETQYF. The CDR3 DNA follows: TGTGCCAGCAGTTTAGGGCCCCCACGCCTCTGCGAGACCCAGTACTTC.

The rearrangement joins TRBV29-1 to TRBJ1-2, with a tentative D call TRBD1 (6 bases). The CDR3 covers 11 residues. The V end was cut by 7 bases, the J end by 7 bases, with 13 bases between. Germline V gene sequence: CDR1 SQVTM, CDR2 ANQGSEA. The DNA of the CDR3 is TGCAGCGGGCGGGGGGCCGGTGGCTACACCTTC. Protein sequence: CSGRGAGGYTF. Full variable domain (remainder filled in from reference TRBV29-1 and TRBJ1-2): SAVISQKPSRDICQRGTSLTIQCQVDSQVTMMFWYRQQPGQSLTLIATANQGSEATYESGFVIDKFPISRPNLTFSTLTVSNMSPEDSSIYLCSGRGAGGYTFGSGTRLTVV.

CDR3 sequence: CASSLDRLGYTF. CDR3 DNA sequence: TGTGCCAGCAGCCTAGACAGGTTAGGCTACACCTTC. The chain has TRBV13 and TRBJ1-2; D possibly corresponds to TRBD1 (6 bases). CDR3 length: 12 residues. V lost 5 bases to trimming and J lost 8 bases, with 12 bases between them. In germline, CDR1 is PRHDT, CDR2 FYEKMQ (reference sequence).

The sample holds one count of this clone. DNA for the CDR3: TGTGCCAGCAGCCCTGGGACAGGGGTTGAAAAACTGTTTTTT. Protein product: CASSPGTGVEKLFF. This chain connects TRBV3-1 (or the pseudogene TRBV3-2) to TRBJ1-4; the match to TRBD1 covers 10 bases. Germline lookup yields CDR1 LGHDT and CDR2 YNNKEL (reference sequence). The CDR3 sequence is 14 residues long. The trim removed 4 bases at V and 7 bases at J, leaving 3 bases unmatched.

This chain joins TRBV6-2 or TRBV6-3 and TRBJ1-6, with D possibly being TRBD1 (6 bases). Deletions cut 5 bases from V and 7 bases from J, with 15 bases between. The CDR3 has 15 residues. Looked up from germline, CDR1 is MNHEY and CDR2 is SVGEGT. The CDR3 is CASSPQGPRNSPLHF. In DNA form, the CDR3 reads TGTGCCAGCAGTCCACAGGGCCCACGGAATTCACCCCTCCACTTT.

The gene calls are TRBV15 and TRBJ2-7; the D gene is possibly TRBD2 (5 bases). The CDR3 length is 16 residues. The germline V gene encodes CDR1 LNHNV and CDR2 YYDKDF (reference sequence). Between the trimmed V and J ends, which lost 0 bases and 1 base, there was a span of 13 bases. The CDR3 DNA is TGTGCCACCAGCAGAGAATGGGTTCCGGGATCCTACGAGCAGTACTTC. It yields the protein CATSREWVPGSYEQYF. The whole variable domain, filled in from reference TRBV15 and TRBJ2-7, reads DAMVIQNPRYQVTQFGKPVTLSCSQTLNHNVMYWYQQKSSQAPKLLFHYYDKDFNNEADTPDNFQSRRPNTSFCFLDIRSPGLGDTAMYLCATSREWVPGSYEQYFGPGTRLTVT.

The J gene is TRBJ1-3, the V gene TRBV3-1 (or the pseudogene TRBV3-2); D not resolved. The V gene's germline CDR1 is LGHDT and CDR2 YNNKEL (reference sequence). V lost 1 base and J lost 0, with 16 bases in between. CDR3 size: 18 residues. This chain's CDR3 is CASSQGPTSAGSGNTIYF. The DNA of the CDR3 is TGTGCCAGCAGCCAAGGTCCAACCTCCGCAGGCTCTGGAAACACCATATATTTT.

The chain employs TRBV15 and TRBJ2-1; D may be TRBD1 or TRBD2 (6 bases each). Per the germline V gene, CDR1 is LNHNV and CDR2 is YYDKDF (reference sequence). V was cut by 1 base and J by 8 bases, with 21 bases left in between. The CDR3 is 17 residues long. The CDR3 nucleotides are TGTGCCACCAGCAGAGCCTATCCGGGGGCTCGGGTAGATGAGCAGTTCTTC. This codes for CATSRAYPGARVDEQFF.

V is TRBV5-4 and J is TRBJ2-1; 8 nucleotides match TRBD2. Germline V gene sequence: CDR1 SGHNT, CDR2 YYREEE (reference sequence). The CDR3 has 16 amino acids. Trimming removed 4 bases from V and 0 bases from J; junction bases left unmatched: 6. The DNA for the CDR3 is TGTGCCAGCAGCCCCGGGGGGGGGAGCTCCTACAATGAGCAGTTCTTC. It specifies CASSPGGGSSYNEQFF.

CDR3 nucleotides: TGTGCCAGCAGTTTTTTAGTCAGGGCGCGTAATTCACCCCTCCACTTT. Its translation is CASSFLVRARNSPLHF. The V call is TRBV6-5, the J call TRBJ1-6; TRBD1 might be the D (5 bases). The germline gives CDR1 MNHEY, CDR2 SVGAGI. CDR3 length equals 16 residues. Trimming took off 4 bases at V and 6 bases at J, with 16 bases between the two ends.

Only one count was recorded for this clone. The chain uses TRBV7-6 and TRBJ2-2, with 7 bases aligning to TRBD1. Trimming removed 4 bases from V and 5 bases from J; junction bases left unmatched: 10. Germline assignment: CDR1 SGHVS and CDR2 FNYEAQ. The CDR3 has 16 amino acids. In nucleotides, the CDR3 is TGTGCCAGCAGCTATACTCGGACAGGCGGAACCGGGGAGCTGTTTTTT. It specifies CASSYTRTGGTGELFF.

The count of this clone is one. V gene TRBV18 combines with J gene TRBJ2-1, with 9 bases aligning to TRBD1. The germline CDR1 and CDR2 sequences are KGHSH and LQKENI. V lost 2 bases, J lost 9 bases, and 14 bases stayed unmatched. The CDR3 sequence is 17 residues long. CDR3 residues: CASSPKGAGQGPGEQFF. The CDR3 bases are TGTGCCAGCTCACCAAAAGGCGCGGGACAGGGTCCGGGTGAGCAGTTCTTC.

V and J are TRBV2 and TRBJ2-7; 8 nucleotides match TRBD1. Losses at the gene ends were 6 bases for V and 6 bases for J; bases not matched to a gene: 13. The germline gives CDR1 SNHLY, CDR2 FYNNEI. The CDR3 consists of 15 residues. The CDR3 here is CASSYGQGRQAEQYF. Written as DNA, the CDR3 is TGTGCCAGCAGCTACGGACAGGGAAGACAGGCCGAGCAGTACTTC. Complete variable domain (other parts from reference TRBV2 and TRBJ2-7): EPEVTQTPSHQVTQMGQEVILRCVPISNHLYFYWYRQILGQKVEFLVSFYNNEISEKSEIFDDQFSVERPDGSNFTLKIRSTKLEDSAMYFCASSYGQGRQAEQYFGPGTRLTVT.

CDR3 loop: CASSPDRGYTEAFF. The CDR3, as DNA: TGTGCCAGCTCACCGGACAGGGGATACACTGAAGCTTTCTTT. This rearrangement joins TRBV18 to TRBJ1-1; 9 bases fit TRBD1. Unmatched junction bases numbered 2, after V lost 3 bases and J lost 3 bases. Germline CDR1 reads KGHSH; CDR2 reads LQKENI. This CDR3 comprises 14 residues.

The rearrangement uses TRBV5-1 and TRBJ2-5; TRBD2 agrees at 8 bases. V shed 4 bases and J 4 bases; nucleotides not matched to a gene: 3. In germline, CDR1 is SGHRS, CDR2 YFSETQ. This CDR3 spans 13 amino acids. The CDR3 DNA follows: TGCGCCAGCAGCCCGGGGGGGCCAGAGACCCAGTACTTC. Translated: CASSPGGPETQYF.

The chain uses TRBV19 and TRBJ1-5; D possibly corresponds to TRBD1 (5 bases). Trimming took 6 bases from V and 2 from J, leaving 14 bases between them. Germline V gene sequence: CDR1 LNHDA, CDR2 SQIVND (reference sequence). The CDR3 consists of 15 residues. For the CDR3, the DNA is TGTGCCAGTAGACCTAACGGGGACCGCAATCAGCCCCAGCATTTT. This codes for CASRPNGDRNQPQHF.

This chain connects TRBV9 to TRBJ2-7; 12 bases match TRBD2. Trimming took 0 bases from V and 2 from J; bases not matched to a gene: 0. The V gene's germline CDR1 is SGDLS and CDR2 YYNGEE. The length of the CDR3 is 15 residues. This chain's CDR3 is CASSVGLAGAYEQYF. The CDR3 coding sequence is TGTGCCAGCAGCGTAGGACTAGCGGGGGCCTACGAGCAGTACTTC. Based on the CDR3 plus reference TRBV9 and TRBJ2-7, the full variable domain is DSGVTQTPKHLITATGQRVTLRCSPRSGDLSVYWYQQSLDQGLQFLIQYYNGEERAKGNILERFSAQQFPDLHSELNLSSLELGDSALYFCASSVGLAGAYEQYFGPGTRLTVT.

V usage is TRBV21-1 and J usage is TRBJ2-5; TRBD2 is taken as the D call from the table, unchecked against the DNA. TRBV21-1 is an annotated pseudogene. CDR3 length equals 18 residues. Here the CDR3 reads CASSMGTSGDRPSETQYF. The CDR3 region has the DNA TGTGCCAGCAGCATGGGGACTAGCGGGGACCGACCCTCGGAGACCCAGTACTTC.

DNA of the CDR3: TGTGCCACCACCTATGCGCGGGGGGGCGTGGATGAGCAGTTCTTC. As protein: CATTYARGGVDEQFF. J is TRBJ2-1 and V is TRBV6-6; 9 positions match TRBD2. V lost 10 bases, J lost 8 bases, and 15 bases stayed unmatched. Germline V lookup: CDR1 MNHNY, CDR2 SVGAGI (reference sequence). The CDR3 contains 15 residues.

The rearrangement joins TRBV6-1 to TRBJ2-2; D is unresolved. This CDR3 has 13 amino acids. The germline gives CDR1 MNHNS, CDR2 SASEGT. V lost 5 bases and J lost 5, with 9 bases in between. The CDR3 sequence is CASSPTRTGELFF. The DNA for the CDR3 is TGTGCCAGCAGTCCAACGCGTACCGGGGAGCTGTTTTTT.

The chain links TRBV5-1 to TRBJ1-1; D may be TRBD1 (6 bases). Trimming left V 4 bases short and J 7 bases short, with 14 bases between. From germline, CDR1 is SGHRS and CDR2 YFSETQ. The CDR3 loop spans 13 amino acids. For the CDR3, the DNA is TGCGCCAGCAGCATCAGGGGTATAAGTGAAGCTTTCTTT. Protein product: CASSIRGISEAFF.

The CDR3 DNA reads TGTGCCAGCAGCTTGGGTCTAGAAAACACAGATACGCAGTATTTT. Translation: CASSLGLENTDTQYF. V usage is TRBV5-8 and J usage is TRBJ2-3; D is undetermined. There are 15 residues in the CDR3. Germline V gives CDR1 SGHTS, CDR2 YDEGEE. The V end lost 0 bases, the J end lost 2 bases, and 10 bases lay between the germline ends.

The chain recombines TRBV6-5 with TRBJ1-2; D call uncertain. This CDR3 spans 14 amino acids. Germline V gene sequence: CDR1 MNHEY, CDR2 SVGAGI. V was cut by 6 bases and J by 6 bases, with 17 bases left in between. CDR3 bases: TGTGCCAGCAGCTCCATATCCAGGCGGAATGGCTACACCTTC. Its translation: CASSSISRRNGYTF.

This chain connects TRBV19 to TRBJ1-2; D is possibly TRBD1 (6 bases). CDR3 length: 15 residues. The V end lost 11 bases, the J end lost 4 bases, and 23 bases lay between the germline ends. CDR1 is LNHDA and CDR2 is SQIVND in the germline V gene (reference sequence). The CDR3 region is CAAMKRTGFLYGYTF. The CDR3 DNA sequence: TGTGCCGCGATGAAAAGAACAGGGTTCCTCTATGGCTACACCTTC.